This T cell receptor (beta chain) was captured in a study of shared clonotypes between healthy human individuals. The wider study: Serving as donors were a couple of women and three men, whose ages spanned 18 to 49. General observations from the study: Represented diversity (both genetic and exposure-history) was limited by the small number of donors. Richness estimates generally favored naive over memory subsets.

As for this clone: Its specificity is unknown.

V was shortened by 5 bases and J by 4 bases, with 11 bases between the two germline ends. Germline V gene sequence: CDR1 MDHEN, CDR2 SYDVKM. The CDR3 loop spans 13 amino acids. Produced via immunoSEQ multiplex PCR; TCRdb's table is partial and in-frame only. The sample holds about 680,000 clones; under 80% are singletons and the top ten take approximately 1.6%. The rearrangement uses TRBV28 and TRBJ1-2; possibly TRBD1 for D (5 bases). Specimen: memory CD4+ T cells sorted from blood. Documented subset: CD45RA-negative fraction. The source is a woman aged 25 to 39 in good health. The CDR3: CASSTPGIYGYTF. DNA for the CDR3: TGTGCCAGCAGTACTCCAGGGATCTATGGCTACACCTTC.